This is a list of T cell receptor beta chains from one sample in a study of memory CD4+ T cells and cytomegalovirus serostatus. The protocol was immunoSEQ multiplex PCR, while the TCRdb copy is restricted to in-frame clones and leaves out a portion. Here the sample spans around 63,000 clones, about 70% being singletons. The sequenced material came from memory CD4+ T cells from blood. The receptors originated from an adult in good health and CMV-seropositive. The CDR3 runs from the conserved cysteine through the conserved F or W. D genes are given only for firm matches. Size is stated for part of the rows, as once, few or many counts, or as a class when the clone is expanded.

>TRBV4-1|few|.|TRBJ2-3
CASSQSQGMEDTQYF
TGCGCCAGCAGCCAAAGCCAAGGTATGGAGGATACGCAGTATTTT
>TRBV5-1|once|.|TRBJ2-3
CASSFVGRASDTQYF
TGCGCCAGCAGCTTTGTGGGCAGGGCTTCAGATACGCAGTATTTT
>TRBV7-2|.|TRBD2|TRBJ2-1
CASSFLGAGDNEQFF
TGTGCCAGCAGCTTTTTGGGAGCGGGGGACAATGAGCAGTTCTTC
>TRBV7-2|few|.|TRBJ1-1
CASSLDWRGAEAFF
TGTGCCAGCAGCTTAGATTGGCGGGGGGCTGAAGCTTTCTTT
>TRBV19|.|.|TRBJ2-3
CASSSAGQPTDTQYF
TGTGCCAGTAGCAGCGCTGGACAGCCCACAGATACGCAGTATTTT
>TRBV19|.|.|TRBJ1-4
CASSPEVNEKLFF
TGTGCCAGTAGTCCAGAAGTAAATGAAAAACTGTTTTTT
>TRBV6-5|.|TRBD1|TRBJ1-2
CASSYRTGQDYGYTF
TGTGCCAGCAGTTACCGGACAGGGCAGGACTATGGCTACACCTTC
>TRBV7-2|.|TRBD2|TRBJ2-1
CASSPGLAGHNEQFF
TGTGCCAGCAGCCCCGGACTAGCGGGCCACAATGAGCAGTTCTTC
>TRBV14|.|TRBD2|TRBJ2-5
CVGTSGNQETQYF
TGTGTAGGGACTAGCGGGAACCAAGAGACCCAGTACTTC
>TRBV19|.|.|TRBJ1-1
CASSIIIGAGNTEAFF
TGTGCCAGTAGTATTATTATCGGGGCGGGAAACACTGAAGCTTTCTTT
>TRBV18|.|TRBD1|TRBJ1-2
CASSPGGSGGAPWRGYTF
TGTGCCAGCTCACCGGGGGGCTCAGGGGGCGCCCCATGGAGGGGCTACACCTTC
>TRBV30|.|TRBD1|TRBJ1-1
CAWTITGALTEAFF
TGTGCCTGGACCATTACAGGGGCCCTCACTGAAGCTTTCTTT
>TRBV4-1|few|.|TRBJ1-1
CASSQTRAGRGTEAFF
TGCGCCAGCAGCCAAACCCGGGCGGGGAGGGGCACTGAAGCTTTCTTT
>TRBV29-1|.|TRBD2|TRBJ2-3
CSATSAFTDTQYF
TGCAGCGCCACTAGCGCCTTCACAGATACGCAGTATTTT
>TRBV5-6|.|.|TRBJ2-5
CASSFRVLGGETQYF
TGTGCCAGCAGCTTCAGGGTCCTTGGAGGAGAGACCCAGTACTTC
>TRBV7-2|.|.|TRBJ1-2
CASRHRTTTNYGYTF
TGTGCCAGCAGACACCGGACCACTACCAACTATGGCTACACCTTC
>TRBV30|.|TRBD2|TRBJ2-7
CAWGRTSGSYEQYF
TGTGCCTGGGGCCGGACTAGCGGTTCCTACGAGCAGTACTTC
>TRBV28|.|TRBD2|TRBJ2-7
CASSTTSGGPLEQYF
TGTGCCAGCAGTACAACTAGCGGGGGGCCCCTAGAGCAGTACTTC
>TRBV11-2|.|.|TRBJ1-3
CASSRGGNSGNTIYF
TGTGCCAGCAGCCGAGGGGGGAACTCTGGAAACACCATATATTTT
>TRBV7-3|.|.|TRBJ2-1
CASSLTREANEQFF
TGTGCCAGCAGCTTAACTAGAGAGGCTAATGAGCAGTTCTTC
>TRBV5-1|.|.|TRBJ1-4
CASSRAQGSSEKLFF
TGCGCCAGCAGTCGGGCCCAAGGGAGTAGCGAAAAACTGTTTTTT
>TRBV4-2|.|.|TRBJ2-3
CASSQDPSTDTQYF
TGTGCCAGCAGCCAAGATCCTAGCACAGATACGCAGTATTTT